A single sample is the source of the 27 T cell receptor beta chains below, sequenced in a study of T-cell reconstitution after alpha-beta-depleted transplantation in children. Unique molecular identifiers were incorporated into the prepared TCRbeta library. TCRdb independently ran MiXCR on the PCR reads; one entry per CDR3 protein. The sample comprises fewer than 350,000 distinct CDR3 sequences, around a tenth of which are singletons, and around 24% rests with the top ten. Sequences were derived from peripheral blood, sampled 180 days after TCRalphabeta/CD19-depleted stem cell transplant. The origin of the receptors is a male patient aged 2-15 years who had a stem cell transplant for chronic granulomatous disease, so the T cells may come from the graft donor.

This clonotype was seen repeatedly, ten times or more. The J gene is TRBJ2-5, the V gene TRBV5-4; no clear D gene. The CDR3 has 13 residues. The germline V gene has CDR1 SGHNT and CDR2 YYREEE (reference sequence). The ends were cut back, 4 bases at V and 1 base at J, with 8 bases in the middle. The CDR3 sequence is CASSLDVQETQYF. Here the CDR3 DNA reads TGTGCCAGCAGCCTTGACGTCCAAGAGACCCAGTACTTC.

The chain combines TRBV15 with TRBJ2-7; 10 bases are a match to TRBD2. The CDR3 totals 15 residues. The V gene's germline CDR1 is LNHNV and CDR2 YYDKDF (reference sequence). The J segment lost 7 bases and the V segment lost 0 bases, leaving 6 bases of the junction unmatched. For the CDR3, the DNA is TGTGCCACCAGCAGAGAGGGGACTAGCGTCAGGGAGCAGTACTTC. This encodes CATSREGTSVREQYF. Looking up the rest from reference TRBV15 and TRBJ2-7 gives the full variable domain: DAMVIQNPRYQVTQFGKPVTLSCSQTLNHNVMYWYQQKSSQAPKLLFHYYDKDFNNEADTPDNFQSRRPNTSFCFLDIRSPGLGDTAMYLCATSREGTSVREQYFGPGTRLTVT.

This clonotype has ten or more counts. This sequence joins TRBV5-1 and TRBJ2-3, with no clear D. Germline CDR1 is SGHRS and CDR2 is YFSETQ. The CDR3 is 14 amino acids. V was pared by 4 bases and J by 2 bases, with 11 bases between. CDR3 sequence (DNA): TGCGCCAGCAGCGAAAGAGGCCACACAGATACGCAGTATTTT. It is translated as CASSERGHTDTQYF. Supplemented by reference TRBV5-1 and TRBJ2-3, the full variable domain reads KAGVTQTPRYLIKTRGQQVTLSCSPISGHRSVSWYQQTPGQGLQFLFEYFSETQRNKGNFPGRFSGRQFSNSRSEMNVSTLELGDSALYLCASSERGHTDTQYFGPGTRLTVL.

The chain recombines TRBV12-3 or TRBV12-4 with TRBJ2-3, with TRBD2 identical over 11 bases. After removal of 7 bases from V and 3 bases from J, the junction contained 18 bases not matched to a gene. The CDR3 length is 19 residues. CDR3 loop: CASNRPGTGGTSGTDTQYF. The CDR3 DNA reads TGTGCCAGCAACCGGCCAGGGACCGGCGGGACTAGCGGTACAGATACGCAGTATTTT.

This clonotype was counted many times. The gene calls are TRBV29-1 and TRBJ1-2; 8 nucleotides match TRBD1. This CDR3 spans 13 amino acids. Germline-derived CDR1 and CDR2 are SQVTM and ANQGSEA. The V and J ends lost 7 bases and 3 bases, in that order; junction bases with no gene match: 7. In DNA form, the CDR3 reads TGCAGCGCGGACAGGGCGGAGGACTATGGCTACACCTTC. Its translation is CSADRAEDYGYTF.

This clonotype was seen repeatedly, ten times or more. This chain joins TRBV20-1 and TRBJ2-4, with a weak D call TRBD2 (6 bases). The germline CDR1 and CDR2 sequences are DFQATT and SNEGSKA (reference sequence). V dropped 3 bases and J dropped 0 bases, with 9 bases sitting between them. The CDR3 runs 14 residues. The CDR3 DNA is TGCAGTGCTAGGTTGGGACTAGCCAAAAACATTCAGTACTTC. Amino acids: CSARLGLAKNIQYF.

This clonotype was seen at least ten times. The chain carries TRBV29-1 and TRBJ2-3; D not certain. Trimming removed 7 bases from V and 2 bases from J, with 7 bases in between. This CDR3 contains 11 residues. Germline-derived CDR1 and CDR2 are SQVTM and ANQGSEA. CDR3 DNA: TGCAGCGCGTACAACACAGATACGCAGTATTTT. It encodes CSAYNTDTQYF.

This clonotype was found many times. The chain employs TRBV5-5 and TRBJ2-3; 11 bases map to TRBD2. This CDR3 has 16 amino acids. After removal of 4 bases from V and 0 bases from J, the junction contained 4 bases not matched to a gene. CDR1 and CDR2 (germline): SGHKS, YYEKEE (reference sequence). CDR3 nucleotides: TGTGCCAGCAGCCCTAGCGGGGGGTCTAGCACAGATACGCAGTATTTT. Translating it yields CASSPSGGSSTDTQYF.

Here the CDR3 DNA reads TGTGCCAGTAATGGACAGGGAATAGGCACCGGGGAGCTGTTTTTT. Translated, it gives CASNGQGIGTGELFF. This chain joins TRBV19 and TRBJ2-2, with 8 bases lining up with TRBD1. V was pared by 7 bases and J by 4 bases, with 8 bases of the junction left unmatched. Germline loops: CDR1 LNHDA, CDR2 SQIVND (reference sequence). This CDR3 contains 15 residues.

The rearrangement joins TRBV28 to TRBJ2-7; TRBD1 is a possible D gene (6 bases). V lost 2 bases and J 2 bases, leaving 10 bases between the germline ends. The germline gives CDR1 MDHEN, CDR2 SYDVKM. This CDR3 contains 14 residues. CDR3 nucleotide sequence: TGTGCCAGCAGTTTAGTAGACAGGACCTACGAGCAGTACTTC. The encoded protein is CASSLVDRTYEQYF.

This clonotype was seen repeatedly, ten times or more. This chain joins TRBV7-2 and TRBJ2-3; D possibly uses TRBD1 or TRBD2 (5 bases each). Germline V gene data show CDR1 as SGHTA and CDR2 as FQGNSA. CDR3 length: 14 amino acids. V shed 5 bases and J shed 2 bases, with 11 bases lying between them. DNA for the CDR3: TGTGCCAGCAGCCCCGGGACCAACACAGATACGCAGTATTTT. It specifies CASSPGTNTDTQYF.

The rearrangement links TRBV19 to TRBJ2-1; 9 bases map to TRBD2. This CDR3 has 16 amino acids. Per germline, CDR1 LNHDA and CDR2 SQIVND (reference sequence). V was clipped by 5 bases and J by 4 bases; unmatched bases: 9. The CDR3 sequence: CASSFWGGRGYNEQFF. The CDR3 DNA sequence: TGTGCCAGTAGTTTTTGGGGCGGGAGGGGGTACAATGAGCAGTTCTTC.

This clonotype was seen at least ten times. This chain links TRBV10-3 with TRBJ2-7; D gene unclear. The ends were cut back, 5 bases at V and 9 bases at J, with 20 bases in the middle. This CDR3 is 14 amino acids long. The germline V gene encodes CDR1 ENHRY and CDR2 SYGVKD. The DNA for the CDR3 is TGTGCCATCAGTACACCCTCGGCCCCCGAAGGGCAGTACTTC. Protein sequence: CAISTPSAPEGQYF.

The rearrangement uses TRBV18 and TRBJ2-7; D might be TRBD1 or TRBD2, each matching 5 bases. V gave up 3 bases and J gave up 0 bases, with 18 bases separating them. Germline lookup yields CDR1 KGHSH and CDR2 LQKENI. The CDR3 is 17 amino acids. The CDR3: CASSPGLKGRYSYEQYF. In nucleotides, the CDR3 is TGTGCCAGCTCACCGGGGTTAAAGGGACGTTACTCCTACGAGCAGTACTTC.

This clonotype was picked up many times. The CDR3 is CASSWRGSSYEQYF. The CDR3 DNA is TGTGCCAGCAGCTGGCGGGGAAGCTCCTACGAGCAGTACTTC. The rearrangement joins TRBV11-2 to TRBJ2-7, with a possible D match to TRBD2 (6 bases). This CDR3 is built from 14 residues. V lost 4 bases and J 0 bases, leaving 10 bases between the germline ends. CDR1 is SGHAT and CDR2 is FQNNGV in the germline V gene.

This clonotype was seen only a few times. The chain uses TRBV7-2 and TRBJ2-7, with 7 positions matching TRBD1. V shed 6 bases and J 4 bases; nucleotides not matched to a gene: 15. This CDR3 comprises 16 residues. Germline CDR1 and CDR2: SGHTA and FQGNSA. The CDR3 DNA reads as TGTGCCAGCAGTCGGACAGGTGGTGGCTTGGGATACGAGCAGTACTTC. Encoded protein: CASSRTGGGLGYEQYF. The full variable domain, in which reference TRBV7-2 and TRBJ2-7 provide the parts outside the CDR3, is GAGVSQSPSNKVTEKGKDVELRCDPISGHTALYWYRQSLGQGLEFLIYFQGNSAPDKSGLPSDRFSAERTGGSVSTLTIQRTQQEDSAVYLCASSRTGGGLGYEQYFGPGTRLTVT.

This chain connects TRBV3-1 to TRBJ1-3; D possibly corresponds to TRBD1 (5 bases). Trimming stripped 0 bases from V and 5 bases from J, with 11 bases between. Germline V gives CDR1 LGHDT, CDR2 YNNKEL (reference sequence). This CDR3 region has 15 residues. The chain's CDR3 is CASSQEPSGRNTIYF. For the CDR3, the DNA is TGTGCCAGCAGCCAAGAACCGTCGGGACGAAACACCATATATTTT.

The CDR3 DNA sequence: TGTGCCACTAAACCGGGACTAGCCTTCTACGAGCAGTACTTC. It translates to CATKPGLAFYEQYF. This chain links TRBV19 with TRBJ2-7; TRBD2 matches 9 bases. Germline trimming cut 10 bases from V and 3 bases from J; bases unmatched to any gene: 10. The CDR3 covers 14 residues. Per germline, CDR1 LNHDA and CDR2 SQIVND (reference sequence).

This clonotype was seen at least ten times. The chain couples TRBV6-1 to TRBJ2-4; TRBD2 matches 7 bases. This CDR3 has 13 residues. CDR1 is MNHNS and CDR2 is SASEGT in the germline V gene. V trimming: 8 bases; J trimming: 6 bases; junction bases outside the gene matches: 7. CDR3 in amino acids: CASGEGQGNIQYF. The CDR3 DNA follows: TGTGCCAGCGGGGAGGGGCAGGGAAACATTCAGTACTTC.

This clonotype was picked up many times. J is TRBJ1-5 and V is TRBV6-5; D unclear. The CDR3 covers 17 residues. Germline lookup yields CDR1 MNHEY and CDR2 SVGAGI. The V end lost 1 base, the J end lost 0 bases, and 13 bases lay between the germline ends. This chain's CDR3 is CASSYLDGYDSNQPQHF. DNA for the CDR3: TGTGCCAGCAGTTACTTAGACGGCTACGATAGCAATCAGCCCCAGCATTTT.

In its sample, this clonotype was seen many times. This chain links TRBV7-9 with TRBJ2-1; 7 bases match TRBD1. V lost 5 bases and J lost 8; bases outside the gene matches: 9. The CDR3 runs to 14 residues. Germline CDR1 and CDR2: SEHNR and FQNEAQ (reference sequence). The CDR3 protein is CASSPRGTVHEQFF. CDR3 coding DNA: TGTGCCAGCAGCCCCAGAGGGACAGTACATGAGCAGTTCTTC.

This clonotype was detected many times. The rearrangement uses TRBV29-1 and TRBJ2-1; possible D gene TRBD1, 5 bases. The V end lost 5 bases, the J end lost 5 bases, and 13 bases lay between the germline ends. The germline V gene encodes CDR1 SQVTM and CDR2 ANQGSEA. The CDR3 runs to 13 residues. The CDR3, as DNA: TGCAGCGTTAACCCCCTGGGGCACAATGAGCAGTTCTTC. It yields the protein CSVNPLGHNEQFF.

The chain combines TRBV19 with TRBJ2-1, with D perhaps TRBD2 (6 bases). This CDR3 region has 13 residues. CDR1 is LNHDA, CDR2 SQIVND, per germline (reference sequence). Trimming pared 0 bases from V and 9 bases from J, leaving 9 bases between. This CDR3 reads CASSIDRGGEQFF. CDR3 DNA sequence: TGTGCCAGTAGTATAGATCGGGGAGGTGAGCAGTTCTTC.

This clonotype was seen ten or more times. V gene TRBV2 combines with J gene TRBJ2-5, with 13 bases fitting TRBD2. V gave up 0 bases and J gave up 4 bases; unmatched junction bases: 2. The CDR3 sequence is 16 residues long. Germline V gives CDR1 SNHLY, CDR2 FYNNEI. CDR3 region: CASSEARTSGRETQYF. Written as DNA, the CDR3 is TGTGCCAGCAGTGAAGCACGGACTAGCGGGAGAGAGACCCAGTACTTC.

At least ten counts were recorded for this clonotype. The rearrangement links TRBV6-1 to TRBJ2-1, with 7 bases identical to TRBD2. The length of the CDR3 is 12 residues. From germline, CDR1 is MNHNS and CDR2 SASEGT. The V segment lost 6 bases and the J segment 7 bases; nucleotides outside the gene matches: 3. CDR3 in DNA: TGTGCCAGCAGGCGGGAGATAAATGAGCAGTTCTTC. Translation gives CASRREINEQFF.

This clonotype was counted at least ten times. This sequence joins TRBV9 and TRBJ1-1; D gene uncertain. The V gene lost 2 bases and the J gene lost 1 base, with 6 bases spanning the gap. This CDR3 has 13 amino acids. CDR1 and CDR2 (germline): SGDLS, YYNGEE. CDR3 in DNA: TGTGCCAGCAGCGTCGGTTGGAACACTGAAGCTTTCTTT. It encodes CASSVGWNTEAFF. Supplemented by reference TRBV9 and TRBJ1-1, the full variable domain reads DSGVTQTPKHLITATGQRVTLRCSPRSGDLSVYWYQQSLDQGLQFLIQYYNGEERAKGNILERFSAQQFPDLHSELNLSSLELGDSALYFCASSVGWNTEAFFGQGTRLTVV.

This clonotype was picked up many times. This chain links TRBV12-3 or TRBV12-4 with TRBJ2-1; TRBD2 matches 7 bases. This CDR3 is 15 amino acids long. Trimming took 2 bases from V and 3 from J; bases not matched to a gene: 4. The CDR3 sequence is CASSLSRDYYNEQFF. The CDR3, as DNA: TGTGCCAGCAGTTTAAGTCGGGACTACTACAATGAGCAGTTCTTC.